The 27 T cell receptor beta chains given below trace back to one sample, sequenced in a study of cytotoxic CD8 clonotypes in ibrutinib-treated CLL (dated by TCRdb to the early 2020s). The library was obtained by the immunoSEQ multiplex PCR assay. Sourced from immuneACCESS, this table was stored by TCRdb with only in-frame sequences that have V and J called. A share of the clones is absent; for the studies checked, an unresolved V gene accounts for under half, and the remainder has no known explanation. The sample has nearly 50,000 clones on record, around three fifths of them singletons. The ten largest clones add up to approximately 27% of the sample. The intended sense of this specimen's time point label: approximately 25 months on ibrutinib. The input for sequencing was PBMCs, taken after 24 months of ibrutinib treatment. The receptors stem from a human donor with chronic lymphocytic leukemia.

The V and J genes are TRBV6-5 and TRBJ1-1; D may be TRBD1 (5 bases). V lost 0 bases to trimming and J lost 8 bases, with 10 bases between them. Germline V gene sequence: CDR1 MNHEY, CDR2 SVGAGI. This CDR3 has 13 residues. The CDR3 DNA sequence: TGTGCCAGCAGTTACTCCGGGGCCCCGGAAGCTTTCTTT. Amino acids: CASSYSGAPEAFF.

In this sample, this clone turned up a few times. The V and J genes are TRBV5-1 and TRBJ1-6, with 8 bases identical to TRBD1. This CDR3 is 15 amino acids long. From germline, CDR1 is SGHRS and CDR2 YFSETQ. Trimming cost V 3 bases and J 7 bases; bases outside gene matches: 6. The CDR3 sequence is CASSYLTGENSPLHF. The CDR3 nucleotides read TGCGCCAGCAGCTACTTGACAGGGGAGAATTCACCCCTCCACTTT.

The chain links TRBV18 to TRBJ2-6; 14 bases fit TRBD2. Germline CDR1 and CDR2: KGHSH and LQKENI. J lost 2 bases, V lost 3 bases, and 6 bases had no gene match. The CDR3 is 19 amino acids. The CDR3 here is CASSPTSGGVGPGANVLTF. The CDR3 nucleotides are TGTGCCAGCTCACCGACTAGCGGGGGGGTTGGTCCTGGGGCCAACGTCCTGACTTTC.

The chain combines TRBV5-6 with TRBJ2-3, with TRBD1 identical over 8 bases. Trimming removed 1 base from V and 1 base from J; junction bases left unmatched: 2. The CDR3 loop spans 15 amino acids. The germline V gene has CDR1 SGHDT and CDR2 YYEEEE. CDR3 bases: TGTGCCAGCAGCTTGCCCAGGGGGCGCACAGATACGCAGTATTTT. Translated, it gives CASSLPRGRTDTQYF.

CDR3 in DNA: TGTGCCAGCAGCTTAGTGGCGCAGAAGCAGTACTTC. Translating it yields CASSLVAQKQYF. The chain combines TRBV7-2 with TRBJ2-7; D is undetermined. Looked up from germline, CDR1 is SGHTA and CDR2 is FQGNSA. CDR3 size: 12 residues. Trimming removed 1 base from V and 8 bases from J, with 9 bases in between.

This clone has only a few counts. The CDR3 loop reads CASSLNGGRYNEQFF. In DNA, the CDR3 is TGTGCCAGCAGCTTGAACGGGGGGAGGTACAATGAGCAGTTCTTC. The chain couples TRBV5-4 to TRBJ2-1; the match to TRBD2 covers 7 bases. The CDR3 length is 15 residues. Per the germline V gene, CDR1 is SGHNT and CDR2 is YYREEE (reference sequence). Unmatched junction bases numbered 5, after V lost 1 base and J lost 4 bases.

V usage is TRBV5-6 and J usage is TRBJ1-4, with 8 bases fitting TRBD1. Per the germline V gene, CDR1 is SGHDT and CDR2 is YYEEEE. The CDR3 is made up of 16 amino acids. J lost 7 bases, V lost 4 bases, and 12 bases had no gene match. The CDR3 DNA sequence: TGTGCCAGCAGCCCGGGGGACGACAGGGGTGGTGAAAAACTGTTTTTT. Its translation is CASSPGDDRGGEKLFF. The whole variable domain, filled in from reference TRBV5-6 and TRBJ1-4, reads DAGVTQSPTHLIKTRGQQVTLRCSPKSGHDTVSWYQQALGQGPQFIFQYYEEEERQRGNFPDRFSGHQFPNYSSELNVNALLLGDSALYLCASSPGDDRGGEKLFFGSGTQLSVL.

This clone turned up a few times. The chain employs TRBV7-9 and TRBJ2-7; 12 bases fit TRBD1. Germline-derived CDR1 and CDR2 are SEHNR and FQNEAQ (reference sequence). After removal of 1 base from V and 6 bases from J, the junction contained 1 base not matched to a gene. This CDR3 is 14 amino acids long. In DNA form, the CDR3 reads TGTGCCAGCAGCTTAGGGGACAGGGGGCTCGAGCAGTACTTC. This sequence encodes CASSLGDRGLEQYF.

This clone was detected many times. This chain links TRBV11-2 with TRBJ2-7; D possibly matches TRBD1 or TRBD2 (5 bases each). V was cut by 5 bases and J by 7 bases, with 24 bases left in between. Germline V CDR1 and CDR2: SGHAT, FQNNGV. The CDR3 loop spans 16 amino acids. CDR3 sequence: CASSPGDRPLEGEQYF. Written as DNA, the CDR3 is TGTGCCAGCAGCCCCGGGGACCGGCCGCTTGAGGGGGAGCAGTACTTC.

The chain carries TRBV9 and TRBJ2-5; 7 positions match TRBD2. Trimming took 3 bases from V and 5 from J; bases not matched to a gene: 10. Germline V CDR1 and CDR2: SGDLS, YYNGEE. CDR3 length: 15 residues. This chain's CDR3 is CASSDSGAGGETQYF. DNA for the CDR3: TGTGCCAGCAGCGACTCCGGGGCCGGGGGGGAGACCCAGTACTTC.

In its sample, this clone was seen once. V usage is TRBV5-6 and J usage is TRBJ2-7; TRBD2 might be the D (6 bases). The V gene's germline CDR1 is SGHDT and CDR2 YYEEEE. Trimming removed 7 bases from V and 0 bases from J, with 17 bases in between. The CDR3 is 15 amino acids. The CDR3 DNA sequence: TGTGCCAGCTTACCCTCGCGGGGCAGCTCCTACGAGCAGTACTTC. It codes for CASLPSRGSSYEQYF.

The CDR3 loop is CASSSRRGDYGYTF. CDR3 DNA sequence: TGTGCCAGCAGCTCGCGGCGGGGCGACTATGGCTACACCTTC. V is TRBV7-2 and J is TRBJ1-2; tentative D call: TRBD1 (5 bases). This CDR3 spans 14 amino acids. Trimming shortened V by 4 bases and J by 3 bases, and 12 bases separated the two germline ends. Looked up from germline, CDR1 is SGHTA and CDR2 is FQGNSA.

The chain combines TRBV2 with TRBJ1-2; D not resolved. Germline CDR1 SNHLY, CDR2 FYNNEI. This CDR3 is 11 amino acids long. V lost 6 bases and J lost 4, with 6 bases in between. This CDR3 is CASSPTYGYTF. The CDR3 DNA follows: TGTGCCAGCAGCCCGACCTATGGCTACACCTTC. The full variable domain, completed using reference TRBV2 and TRBJ1-2, is EPEVTQTPSHQVTQMGQEVILRCVPISNHLYFYWYRQILGQKVEFLVSFYNNEISEKSEIFDDQFSVERPDGSNFTLKIRSTKLEDSAMYFCASSPTYGYTFGSGTRLTVV.

The CDR3 nucleotides are TGCGCCAGCAACCGACTCGGACTGGCGGCAGAGACCCAGTACTTC. Protein product: CASNRLGLAAETQYF. The chain combines TRBV5-1 with TRBJ2-5, with TRBD2 as a possible D gene (5 bases). The V gene's germline CDR1 is SGHRS and CDR2 YFSETQ. V lost 6 bases, J lost 4 bases, and 19 bases lay in between. The CDR3 covers 15 residues.

The CDR3, as DNA: TGCAGCGTCCCAACAGGGAGCGGGGCCGGGGAGCTGTTTTTT. It is translated as CSVPTGSGAGELFF. V is TRBV29-1 and J is TRBJ2-2; possible D gene TRBD2, 7 bases. The CDR3 loop spans 14 amino acids. CDR1 SQVTM and CDR2 ANQGSEA come from the germline V gene. V was pared by 6 bases and J by 6 bases, with 17 bases between.

The genes are TRBV13 and TRBJ2-5; D gene unclear. This CDR3 spans 15 amino acids. Germline CDR1 is PRHDT and CDR2 is FYEKMQ (reference sequence). V gave up 6 bases and J gave up 1 base, with 15 bases separating them. CDR3 in DNA: TGTGCCAGCAGTGAATGGGTTCTAAGCCAAGAGACCCAGTACTTC. Translated, it gives CASSEWVLSQETQYF.

The chain couples TRBV6-6 to TRBJ2-2; 8 bases map to TRBD2. This CDR3 has 14 residues. In germline, CDR1 is MNHNY, CDR2 SVGAGI (reference sequence). V was clipped by 11 bases and J by 7 bases; unmatched bases: 12. DNA for the CDR3: TGTGCCGGCCAAGACGGGGGGGCCGGCGGGGAGCTGTTTTTT. Translating it yields CAGQDGGAGGELFF.

This clone was seen more than once but under ten times. Written as DNA, the CDR3 is TGTGCCAGCAGGCTCTTGAACACTGAAGCTTTCTTT. Translating gives CASRLLNTEAFF. The chain links TRBV11-2 to TRBJ1-1; D not resolved. V was cut by 6 bases and J by 0 bases, with 5 bases left in between. The germline CDR1 and CDR2 sequences are SGHAT and FQNNGV. The CDR3 is 12 residues long.

V and J are TRBV11-2 and TRBJ2-7; D call uncertain. Between the trimmed V and J ends, which lost 1 base and 2 bases, there was a span of 9 bases. This CDR3 has 14 residues. The germline V gene encodes CDR1 SGHAT and CDR2 FQNNGV. The chain's CDR3 is CASSLAPGPYEQYF. Here the CDR3 DNA reads TGTGCCAGCAGCTTAGCCCCCGGACCCTACGAGCAGTACTTC.

This clone came up a few times. V and J are TRBV19 and TRBJ1-6; no definite D call. The CDR3 runs to 13 residues. The germline V and J ends were trimmed by 5 bases and 5 bases, with 7 bases remaining between them. Germline CDR1 and CDR2: LNHDA and SQIVND (reference sequence). The CDR3 sequence is CASSAGDNSPLHF. DNA of the CDR3: TGTGCCAGTAGTGCAGGTGATAATTCACCCCTCCACTTT.

This rearrangement joins TRBV5-6 to TRBJ1-1; the D is unclear. This CDR3 has 11 amino acids. CDR1 is SGHDT, CDR2 YYEEEE, per germline. V was shortened by 4 bases and J by 3 bases, with 4 bases between the two germline ends. CDR3 in amino acids: CASSRDTEAFF. The CDR3 region has the DNA TGTGCCAGCAGCCGGGACACTGAAGCTTTCTTT.

This clone was observed once. The chain uses TRBV6-5 and TRBJ2-3; 7 bases are shared with TRBD2. The CDR3 consists of 15 residues. Germline V gene lookup returns CDR1 MNHEY and CDR2 SVGAGI. Trimming cost V 7 bases and J 0 bases; bases outside gene matches: 7. The CDR3 DNA is TGTGCCAGCACCTCTAGCGGTGTTAGCACAGATACGCAGTATTTT. As protein: CASTSSGVSTDTQYF.

The chain links TRBV19 to TRBJ2-3; TRBD2 aligns across 13 bases. Germline V gene sequence: CDR1 LNHDA, CDR2 SQIVND (reference sequence). V was clipped by 10 bases and J by 5 bases; unmatched bases: 3. This CDR3 is 13 amino acids long. The CDR3 is CATTSGGGDTQYF. In DNA, the CDR3 is TGTGCCACCACTAGCGGGGGGGGAGATACGCAGTATTTT.

The J gene is TRBJ1-2, the V gene TRBV5-6; D is undetermined. In germline, CDR1 is SGHDT, CDR2 YYEEEE. This CDR3 has 14 residues. Trimming removed 2 bases at V and 4 bases at J, with 12 bases between. CDR3 in amino acids: CASSFNQAIYGYTF. As DNA, the CDR3 is TGTGCCAGCAGCTTTAACCAGGCTATCTATGGCTACACCTTC.

The chain recombines TRBV27 with TRBJ2-3; D might be TRBD1 or TRBD2, each matching 6 bases. CDR3 length: 15 amino acids. Germline lookup yields CDR1 MNHEY and CDR2 SMNVEV (reference sequence). The V gene lost 11 bases and the J gene lost 4 bases, with 22 bases spanning the gap. The CDR3 nucleotides read TGTGCCGCTCGCCCACAGGGTGGAGGGGCAGATACGCAGTATTTT. It encodes CAARPQGGGADTQYF.

This clone was seen a handful of times. The CDR3 region has the DNA TGTGCCAGCAGTTGGACCGGGAGGGCAGGGATGTATGGCTACACCTTC. Its translation: CASSWTGRAGMYGYTF. The chain has TRBV6-5 and TRBJ1-2; D might be TRBD1 (5 bases). Germline V CDR1 and CDR2: MNHEY, SVGAGI. Trimming removed 4 bases at V and 5 bases at J, with 20 bases between. The CDR3 covers 16 residues.

This chain uses TRBV15 with TRBJ1-1; D unclear. Deletions cut 1 base from V and 6 bases from J, with 12 bases between. Germline V gene sequence: CDR1 LNHNV, CDR2 YYDKDF (reference sequence). The CDR3 totals 14 residues. Here the CDR3 DNA reads TGTGCCACCAGCAGAGGATGGGAGGGAGCTGAAGCTTTCTTT. Residues: CATSRGWEGAEAFF.